The present T cell receptor (beta chain) was sequenced within a study of blood T cell repertoires in COVID-19. Generated by immunoSEQ multiplex PCR, the TCRdb table keeps only in-frame clones and is missing some. The table lists hundreds of thousands of clones, roughly 90% of them singletons. CDR1 is SNHLY, CDR2 FYNNEI, per germline. Deletions cut 7 bases from V and 4 bases from J, with 20 bases between. The CDR3 totals 16 residues. The origin of this receptor is a man aged 18 to 29 with COVID-19, enrolled during active disease. The V and J genes are TRBV2 and TRBJ1-5, with D possibly matching TRBD1 (5 bases). Sequenced sample: peripheral blood. The DNA of the CDR3 is TGTGCCAGCAAACGGGAGGGGACCAGGAGTAATCAGCCCCAGCATTTT. Residues: CASKREGTRSNQPQHF.